This entry lists 8 T cell receptor beta chains sequenced from one sample in a study of blood T cell repertoires in COVID-19. Here immunoSEQ multiplex PCR was the method, and the copy in TCRdb shows in-frame clones only, minus some. Of about 140,000 clones listed, approximately 88% are singletons. Sample: peripheral blood. These receptors were taken from a woman in her fifties or sixties with acute or convalescent COVID-19.

The CDR3, as DNA: TGTGCCAGCAGTCCCGCCCGGGACTCGATCTATGGCTACACCTTC. Its translation: CASSPARDSIYGYTF. This rearrangement joins TRBV7-9 to TRBJ1-2; the D gene is possibly TRBD1 (5 bases). V shed 6 bases and J shed 4 bases, with 18 bases lying between them. CDR1 and CDR2 from the germline V gene are SEHNR and FQNEAQ (reference sequence). The CDR3 sequence is 15 residues long.

The chain has TRBV21-1 and TRBJ2-2; no DNA check was done on the table's D call, TRBD1. TRBV21-1 is tagged as a pseudogene. This CDR3 region has 16 residues. The CDR3 nucleotides are TGTGCCAGCAGCAGTAAGCCAGGGAAAATCACCGGGGAGCTGTTTTTT. Translation: CASSSKPGKITGELFF.

This sequence joins TRBV14 and TRBJ1-2; D call uncertain. V lost 0 bases and J 4 bases, leaving 6 bases between the germline ends. In germline, CDR1 is SGHDN, CDR2 FVKESK. This CDR3 spans 13 amino acids. CDR3 DNA sequence: TGTGCCAGCAGCCAAGAACAACGCTATGGCTACACCTTC. Protein: CASSQEQRYGYTF.

V gene TRBV7-3 combines with J gene TRBJ2-3; TRBD2 matches 13 bases. Germline lookup yields CDR1 SGHTA and CDR2 FQGTGA. The CDR3 is 16 amino acids. After removal of 4 bases from V and 4 bases from J, the junction contained 5 bases not matched to a gene. For the CDR3, the DNA is TGTGCCAGCAGCTCCTCAACTAGCGGGAGGGCAGATACGCAGTATTTT. It is translated as CASSSSTSGRADTQYF. The complete variable domain, with remaining parts taken from reference TRBV7-3 and TRBJ2-3, reads GAGVSQTPSNKVTEKGKYVELRCDPISGHTALYWYRQSLGQGPEFLIYFQGTGAADDSGLPNDRFFAVRPEGSVSTLKIQRTERGDSAVYLCASSSSTSGRADTQYFGPGTRLTVL.

The chain is built from TRBV5-1 and TRBJ2-3, with TRBD1 identical over 8 bases. Germline V gene data show CDR1 as SGHRS and CDR2 as YFSETQ. The CDR3 covers 15 residues. Germline trimming cut 0 bases from V and 3 bases from J; bases unmatched to any gene: 3. The CDR3 loop is CASSLEGQETDTQYF. In nucleotides, the CDR3 is TGCGCCAGCAGCTTGGAGGGACAGGAAACAGATACGCAGTATTTT.

V is TRBV9 and J is TRBJ1-1, with a weak D call TRBD1 (5 bases). Germline assignment: CDR1 SGDLS and CDR2 YYNGEE. The CDR3 runs to 13 residues. Trimming took 1 base from V and 3 from J, leaving 7 bases between them. The CDR3 DNA reads TGTGCCAGCAGCGTAATAGGGGACACTGAAGCTTTCTTT. Amino acid sequence: CASSVIGDTEAFF. Looking up the rest from reference TRBV9 and TRBJ1-1 gives the full variable domain: DSGVTQTPKHLITATGQRVTLRCSPRSGDLSVYWYQQSLDQGLQFLIQYYNGEERAKGNILERFSAQQFPDLHSELNLSSLELGDSALYFCASSVIGDTEAFFGQGTRLTVV.

V is TRBV25-1 and J is TRBJ2-7; 9 nucleotides agree with TRBD2. Trimming removed 0 bases from V and 6 bases from J; junction bases left unmatched: 6. Germline lookup yields CDR1 MGHDK and CDR2 SYGVNS. There are 15 residues in the CDR3. The CDR3 bases are TGTGCCAGCAGTGAATACGGCGGGAGGGCCGGCGAGCAGTACTTC. Residues: CASSEYGGRAGEQYF.

The chain couples TRBV13 to TRBJ2-3; D is unresolved. CDR3 length: 14 residues. Trimming stripped 3 bases from V and 2 bases from J, with 9 bases between. Germline V gives CDR1 PRHDT, CDR2 FYEKMQ (reference sequence). The CDR3: CASSFSFYTDTQYF. Here the CDR3 DNA reads TGTGCCAGCAGCTTTTCTTTTTACACAGATACGCAGTATTTT.